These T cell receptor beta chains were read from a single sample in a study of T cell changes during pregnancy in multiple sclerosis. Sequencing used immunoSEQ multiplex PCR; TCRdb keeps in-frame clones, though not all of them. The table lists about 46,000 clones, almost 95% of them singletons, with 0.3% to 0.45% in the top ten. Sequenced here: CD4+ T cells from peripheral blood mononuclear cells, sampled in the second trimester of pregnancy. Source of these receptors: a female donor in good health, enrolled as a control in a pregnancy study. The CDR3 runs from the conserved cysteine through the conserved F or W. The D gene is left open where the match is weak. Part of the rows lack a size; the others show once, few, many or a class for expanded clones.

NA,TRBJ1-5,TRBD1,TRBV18,CASSPGQGNQPQHF,TGTGCCAGCTCACCAGGACAGGGGAATCAGCCCCAGCATTTT
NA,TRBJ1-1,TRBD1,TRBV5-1,CASSFSAGGETEAFF,TGCGCCAGCAGCTTCTCGGCAGGGGGCGAAACTGAAGCTTTCTTT
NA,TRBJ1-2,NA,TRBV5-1,CASSLYGTSNYGYTF,TGCGCCAGCAGCTTGTACGGGACTTCCAACTATGGCTACACCTTC
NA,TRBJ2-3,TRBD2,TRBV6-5,CASTPGGSTDTQYF,TGTGCCAGCACCCCGGGGGGATCCACAGATACGCAGTATTTT
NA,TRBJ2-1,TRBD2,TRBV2,CASTAGVGNEQFF,TGTGCCAGCACAGCGGGGGTGGGCAATGAGCAGTTCTTC
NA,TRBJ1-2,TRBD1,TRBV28,CASRWGQEDGYTF,TGTGCCAGCAGATGGGGACAGGAGGATGGCTACACCTTC
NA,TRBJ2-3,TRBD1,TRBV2,CASSKTQGAADTQYF,TGTGCCAGCAGTAAGACCCAGGGGGCGGCGGATACGCAGTATTTT
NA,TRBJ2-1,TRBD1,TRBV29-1,CSVEDEGTDYGEQFF,TGCAGCGTTGAAGATGAAGGGACAGATTATGGTGAGCAGTTCTTC
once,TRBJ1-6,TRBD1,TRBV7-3,CASSVSGTGGGSPLHF,TGTGCCAGCAGCGTCTCCGGGACAGGGGGCGGTTCACCCCTCCACTTT
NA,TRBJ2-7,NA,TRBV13,CASSLLSAGSSYEQYF,TGTGCCAGCAGCTTGTTGAGTGCGGGGAGCTCCTACGAGCAGTACTTC
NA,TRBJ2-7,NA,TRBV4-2,CASSQEWTGNEQYF,TGTGCCAGCAGCCAAGAATGGACGGGGAACGAGCAGTACTTC
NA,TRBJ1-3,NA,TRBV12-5,CASGSQGSGNTIYF,TGTGCTAGTGGTTCTCAGGGATCTGGAAACACCATATATTTT
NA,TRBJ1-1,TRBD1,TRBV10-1,CASSERDRANTEAFF,TGCGCCAGCAGTGAAAGGGACAGGGCGAACACTGAAGCTTTCTTT
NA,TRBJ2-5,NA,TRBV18,CASSPPASEETQYF,TGTGCCAGCTCACCACCGGCTAGCGAAGAGACCCAGTACTTC
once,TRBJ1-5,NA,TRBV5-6,CASSLVVGRQPQHF,TGTGCCAGCAGCTTAGTAGTGGGCCGTCAGCCCCAGCATTTT
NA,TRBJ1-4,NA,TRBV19,CASGKGGREKLFF,TGTGCCTCGGGCAAAGGGGGTCGGGAAAAACTGTTTTTT
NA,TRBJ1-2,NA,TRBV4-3,CASSQYGTHGYTF,TGCGCCAGCAGCCAATATGGCACGCATGGCTACACCTTC
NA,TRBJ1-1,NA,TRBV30,CAWSRDSNTEAFF,TGTGCCTGGAGCAGGGATTCGAACACTGAAGCTTTCTTT
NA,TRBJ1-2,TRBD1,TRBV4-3,CASSQKLRGEAYGYTF,TGCGCCAGCAGCCAGAAACTCAGGGGGGAGGCCTATGGCTACACCTTC